A selection of T cell receptor beta chains follows, all from one sample in a study of cytotoxic CD8 clonotypes in ibrutinib-treated CLL. Data came from immunoSEQ multiplex PCR; TCRdb stores just in-frame clones and leaves some out. The data show roughly 180,000 clones, roughly 72% seen once. The specimen comprised PBMCs, sampled after 24 months of ibrutinib treatment. These receptors originate from a human donor with chronic lymphocytic leukemia. Both conserved end residues are part of each CDR3. A D gene is named only where the DNA matches it firmly. The size of a clone is reported for some rows only, either as once, few or many, or as a class for expanded clones.

V gene,J gene,clone size,D gene,CDR3 protein,CDR3 DNA
TRBV7-6,TRBJ2-3,once,.,CASSLDGGQSDTQYF,TGTGCCAGCAGCTTAGACGGGGGGCAATCAGATACGCAGTATTTT
TRBV7-2,TRBJ2-7,few,TRBD1,CASSSPGQGTYEQYF,TGTGCCAGCAGCTCGCCGGGACAGGGGACCTACGAGCAGTACTTC
TRBV10-3,TRBJ2-7,few,.,CAISLRPYEQYF,TGTGCCATCAGTCTTCGTCCCTACGAGCAGTACTTC
TRBV25-1,TRBJ2-7,.,.,CASSVGGTYEQYF,TGTGCCAGCAGTGTCGGCGGAACCTACGAGCAGTACTTC
TRBV29-1,TRBJ1-1,.,.,CSVLGGENTEAFF,TGCAGCGTTTTAGGGGGAGAGAACACTGAAGCTTTCTTT
TRBV5-1,TRBJ2-2,few,TRBD2,CASSRTRVRTGELFF,TGCGCCAGCAGCCGGACTAGAGTAAGGACCGGGGAGCTGTTTTTT
TRBV5-6,TRBJ2-7,once,TRBD2,CASSFPGTSMVEQYF,TGTGCCAGCAGCTTCCCGGGGACTAGCATGGTCGAGCAGTACTTC
TRBV19,TRBJ1-1,.,TRBD1,CASCRTGASFTEAFF,TGTGCCAGTTGCCGGACAGGGGCTTCATTCACTGAAGCTTTCTTT
TRBV5-1,TRBJ2-2,.,.,CASSLESRYTGELFF,TGCGCCAGCAGCTTGGAATCTAGGTACACCGGGGAGCTGTTTTTT
TRBV4-2,TRBJ1-2,.,.,CASSLPQGSKHGYTF,TGTGCCAGCAGCCTCCCCCAGGGCTCCAAACATGGCTACACCTTC
TRBV19,TRBJ1-5,.,TRBD1,CASSKDRVGDQPQHF,TGTGCCAGTAGTAAAGACAGGGTGGGGGATCAGCCCCAGCATTTT
TRBV2,TRBJ1-5,.,.,CASSERLLDSNQPQHF,TGTGCCAGCAGTGAAAGGTTACTGGATAGCAATCAGCCCCAGCATTTT
TRBV4-3,TRBJ2-5,.,.,CASSPTGRETQYF,TGCGCCAGCAGCCCGACGGGGAGGGAGACCCAGTACTTC
TRBV2,TRBJ1-2,few,.,CATRAVNGDYGYTF,TGTGCCACCCGGGCTGTAAATGGGGACTATGGCTACACCTTC
TRBV7-4,TRBJ2-7,.,TRBD2,CASSLGTSGSDEQYF,TGTGCCAGCAGCTTAGGGACTAGCGGGAGTGACGAGCAGTACTTC
TRBV28,TRBJ2-7,.,.,CASSPGSPRNEQYF,TGTGCCAGCAGCCCTGGGAGCCCACGGAACGAGCAGTACTTC
TRBV5-4,TRBJ1-2,.,TRBD1,CASSRSAGGANYGYTF,TGTGCCAGCAGCAGAAGCGCAGGGGGAGCTAACTATGGCTACACCTTC
TRBV5-1,TRBJ2-7,.,.,CASSPGASQAYEQYF,TGCGCCAGCAGCCCTGGGGCGTCACAGGCCTACGAGCAGTACTTC
TRBV5-4,TRBJ2-1,once,TRBD2,CASSSGLARYNEQFF,TGTGCCAGCAGCTCAGGACTAGCCCGTTACAATGAGCAGTTCTTC
TRBV5-6,TRBJ2-7,.,.,CASSSIQAYEQYF,TGTGCCAGCAGCTCCATACAAGCCTACGAGCAGTACTTC
TRBV19,TRBJ2-7,.,.,CASSILVSYEQYF,TGTGCCAGTAGTATACTAGTCTCCTACGAGCAGTACTTC
TRBV4-3,TRBJ2-7,.,TRBD1,CASSQDGQGVQYF,TGCGCCAGCAGCCAAGACGGGCAGGGGGTGCAGTACTTC
TRBV19,TRBJ2-2,.,.,CASSIDYGGASGELFF,TGTGCCAGTAGTATAGACTACGGTGGGGCTTCCGGGGAGCTGTTTTTT
TRBV28,TRBJ2-7,.,.,CASTTTTDGMGRSYEQYF,TGTGCCAGCACCACAACTACGGACGGTATGGGGCGCTCCTACGAGCAGTACTTC
TRBV18,TRBJ2-7,.,.,CASSPLTGIREQYF,TGTGCCAGCTCACCATTGACGGGGATCCGCGAGCAGTACTTC
TRBV18,TRBJ2-7,.,TRBD2,CASSPWGLAGVYEQYF,TGTGCCAGCTCACCATGGGGGCTAGCGGGAGTCTACGAGCAGTACTTC